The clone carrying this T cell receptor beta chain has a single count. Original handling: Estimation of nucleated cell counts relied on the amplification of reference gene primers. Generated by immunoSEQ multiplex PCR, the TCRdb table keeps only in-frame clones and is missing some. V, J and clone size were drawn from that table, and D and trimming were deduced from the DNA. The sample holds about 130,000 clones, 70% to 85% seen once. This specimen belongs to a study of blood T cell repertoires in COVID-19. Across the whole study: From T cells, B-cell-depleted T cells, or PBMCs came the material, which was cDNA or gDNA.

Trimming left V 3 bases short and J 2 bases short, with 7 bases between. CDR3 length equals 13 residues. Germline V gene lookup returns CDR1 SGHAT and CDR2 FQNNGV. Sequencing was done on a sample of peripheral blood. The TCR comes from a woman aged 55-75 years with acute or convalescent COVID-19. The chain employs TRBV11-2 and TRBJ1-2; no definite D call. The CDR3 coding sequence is TGTGCCAGCAGCTTTATAGTCAACTATGGCTACACCTTC. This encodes CASSFIVNYGYTF.